The 15 T cell receptor beta chains in this list originate from one sample, sequenced in a study of blood T cell repertoires in COVID-19. Libraries were prepared by immunoSEQ multiplex PCR; TCRdb keeps only in-frame clonotypes and omits some of them. The sample records about 360,000 clones, more than 70% being singletons. The specimen sequenced was peripheral blood. The receptors stem from a young man with active or convalescent COVID-19.

This chain uses TRBV13 with TRBJ1-1; unclear D gene. V shed 5 bases and J shed 6 bases, with 16 bases lying between them. Germline CDR1 reads PRHDT; CDR2 reads FYEKMQ (reference sequence). This CDR3 is built from 14 residues. DNA of the CDR3: TGTGCCAGCAGCGATGGCCCTGGCCCAGCTGAAGCTTTCTTT. It yields the protein CASSDGPGPAEAFF.

The V call is TRBV23-1, the J call TRBJ1-5, with 8 positions matching TRBD1. TRBV23-1 is treated as an ORF (open reading frame) with a function not yet certain. Trimming cost V 3 bases and J 5 bases; bases outside gene matches: 24. The CDR3 sequence is 21 residues long. The CDR3 nucleotides are TGCGCCAGCAGTCAGCCCCCGGGACAGGCGGGGTCTCCCCTCGGGGATCAGCCCCAGCATTTT. As protein: CASSQPPGQAGSPLGDQPQHF.

This clone was seen only once. The chain uses TRBV28 and TRBJ1-6, with 7 positions matching TRBD1. Looked up from germline, CDR1 is MDHEN and CDR2 is SYDVKM. V gave up 7 bases and J gave up 6 bases; unmatched junction bases: 6. The CDR3 has 14 amino acids. The CDR3 region is CASTEGQPNSPLHF. DNA for the CDR3: TGTGCCAGCACCGAGGGACAGCCTAATTCACCCCTCCACTTT.

The chain combines TRBV18 with TRBJ1-1; D possibly corresponds to TRBD1 (5 bases). Germline loops: CDR1 KGHSH, CDR2 LQKENI. The CDR3 is 16 residues long. V shed 3 bases and J shed 2 bases, with 16 bases lying between them. CDR3 sequence reads: CASSPNPPGTNTEAFF. CDR3 DNA: TGTGCCAGCTCACCGAATCCGCCCGGGACTAACACTGAAGCTTTCTTT. The full variable domain, with the rest looked up from reference TRBV18 and TRBJ1-1, is NAGVMQNPRHLVRRRGQEARLRCSPMKGHSHVYWYRQLPEEGLKFMVYLQKENIIDESGMPKERFSAEFPKEGPSILRIQQVVRGDSAAYFCASSPNPPGTNTEAFFGQGTRLTVV.

The chain combines TRBV30 with TRBJ1-1; D not resolved. There are 15 residues in the CDR3. The V and J ends lost 3 bases and 1 base respectively, with 15 bases between them. CDR1 is GTSNPN, CDR2 SVGIG, per germline (reference sequence). The CDR3 reads CAWSGPYAGNTEAFF. The DNA for the CDR3 is TGTGCCTGGAGCGGCCCCTACGCGGGGAACACTGAAGCTTTCTTT.

The chain has TRBV5-6 and TRBJ2-2; tentative D call: TRBD2 (6 bases). V lost 0 bases to trimming and J lost 5 bases, with 11 bases between them. In germline, CDR1 is SGHDT, CDR2 YYEEEE. This CDR3 has 15 amino acids. The CDR3 sequence: CASSLVGRGTGELFF. The CDR3 nucleotides read TGTGCCAGCAGCTTGGTGGGGCGGGGTACCGGGGAGCTGTTTTTT.

J is TRBJ1-1 and V is TRBV3-1 (or the pseudogene TRBV3-2); 7 nucleotides line up with TRBD1. From germline, CDR1 is LGHDT and CDR2 YNNKEL (reference sequence). This CDR3 is built from 13 residues. J lost 10 bases, V lost 3 bases, and 8 bases had no gene match. In nucleotides, the CDR3 is TGTGCCAGCAGCCAGGTCCCTGCAGGGGGAGCTTTCTTT. It encodes CASSQVPAGGAFF.

This clone was seen ten or more times. The chain combines TRBV19 with TRBJ2-4; the match to TRBD2 covers 7 bases. V shed 2 bases and J 3 bases; nucleotides not matched to a gene: 10. The CDR3 is 17 residues long. Germline lookup yields CDR1 LNHDA and CDR2 SQIVND (reference sequence). The CDR3 bases are TGTGCCAGTAGTATACTTGGGGAGGGTAAGGGCAAAAACATTCAGTACTTC. It codes for CASSILGEGKGKNIQYF. Full variable domain (remainder filled in from reference TRBV19 and TRBJ2-4): DGGITQSPKYLFRKEGQNVTLSCEQNLNHDAMYWYRQDPGQGLRLIYYSQIVNDFQKGDIAEGYSVSREKKESFPLTVTSAQKNPTAFYLCASSILGEGKGKNIQYFGAGTRLSVL.

This clone occurred a few times. The chain carries TRBV5-5 and TRBJ2-1, with D maybe TRBD1 (6 bases). CDR1 is SGHKS, CDR2 YYEKEE, per germline (reference sequence). The CDR3 totals 20 residues. Trimming shortened V by 0 bases and J by 2 bases, and 24 bases separated the two germline ends. CDR3 sequence reads: CASSLAVWGRGLGPYNEQFF. The CDR3 nucleotides are TGTGCCAGCAGCTTGGCCGTTTGGGGCAGGGGCCTAGGCCCCTACAATGAGCAGTTCTTC.

The chain employs TRBV6-5 and TRBJ1-2; TRBD1 matches at 7 bases. V trimming: 4 bases; J trimming: 5 bases; junction bases outside the gene matches: 10. CDR3 length equals 15 residues. Germline CDR1 MNHEY, CDR2 SVGAGI. CDR3 sequence: CASSSLKGAYYGYTF. CDR3 DNA sequence: TGTGCCAGCAGTTCCCTAAAGGGGGCATATTATGGCTACACCTTC.

The chain couples TRBV19 to TRBJ2-1; 11 bases agree with TRBD2. Germline CDR1 is LNHDA and CDR2 is SQIVND (reference sequence). The CDR3 runs to 15 residues. Trimming cost V 5 bases and J 5 bases; bases outside gene matches: 5. The CDR3 loop reads CASSLTSGGHNEQFF. The CDR3 nucleotides are TGTGCCAGTAGTCTTACTAGCGGGGGACACAATGAGCAGTTCTTC.

V is TRBV30 and J is TRBJ2-7; TRBD1 matches at 7 bases. Trimming at V came to 1 base and at J to 3 bases, leaving 6 bases not matched to a gene. The germline CDR1 and CDR2 sequences are GTSNPN and SVGIG (reference sequence). The CDR3 covers 14 residues. CDR3 nucleotide sequence: TGTGCCTGGAGTGATGGACAGGTTTACTACGAGCAGTACTTC. Residues: CAWSDGQVYYEQYF.

This chain connects TRBV29-1 to TRBJ2-3, with 9 bases aligning to TRBD1. Germline CDR1 SQVTM, CDR2 ANQGSEA. Trimming at V came to 6 bases and at J to 3 bases, leaving 4 bases not matched to a gene. This CDR3 is 13 amino acids long. The CDR3 reads CSVVTGGTDTQYF. The CDR3 bases are TGCAGCGTCGTGACAGGGGGAACAGATACGCAGTATTTT.

The chain is built from TRBV18 and TRBJ1-2; weak D call: TRBD1 (5 bases). Per the germline V gene, CDR1 is KGHSH and CDR2 is LQKENI. V lost 6 bases and J lost 2, with 13 bases in between. This CDR3 has 14 amino acids. CDR3 sequence: CASSGRAANYGYTF. The DNA of the CDR3 is TGTGCCAGCTCGGGCAGGGCAGCAAACTATGGCTACACCTTC.

The chain joins TRBV4-1 to TRBJ1-1; TRBD1 agrees at 7 bases. The CDR3 extends over 17 amino acids. V dropped 3 bases and J dropped 2; count of bases not matched to a gene: 12. Germline values: CDR1 MGHRA, CDR2 YSYEKL. CDR3 region: CASSQATYGTVNTEAFF. As DNA, the CDR3 is TGCGCCAGCAGCCAGGCGACCTATGGGACAGTTAACACTGAAGCTTTCTTT.